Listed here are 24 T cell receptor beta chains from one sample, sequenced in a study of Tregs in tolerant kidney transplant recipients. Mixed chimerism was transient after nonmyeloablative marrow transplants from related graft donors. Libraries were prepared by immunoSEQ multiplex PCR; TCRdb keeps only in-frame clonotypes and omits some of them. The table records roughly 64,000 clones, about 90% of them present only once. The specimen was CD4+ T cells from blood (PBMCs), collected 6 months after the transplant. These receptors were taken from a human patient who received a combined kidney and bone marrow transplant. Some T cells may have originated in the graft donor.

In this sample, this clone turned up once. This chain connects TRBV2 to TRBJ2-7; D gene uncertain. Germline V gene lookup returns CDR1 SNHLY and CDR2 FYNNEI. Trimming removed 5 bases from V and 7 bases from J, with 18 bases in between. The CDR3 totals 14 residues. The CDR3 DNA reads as TGTGCCAGCAGTCTCGGTGGGCCCCGTGGTGAGCAGTACTTC. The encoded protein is CASSLGGPRGEQYF. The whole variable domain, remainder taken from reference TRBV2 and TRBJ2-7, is EPEVTQTPSHQVTQMGQEVILRCVPISNHLYFYWYRQILGQKVEFLVSFYNNEISEKSEIFDDQFSVERPDGSNFTLKIRSTKLEDSAMYFCASSLGGPRGEQYFGPGTRLTVT.

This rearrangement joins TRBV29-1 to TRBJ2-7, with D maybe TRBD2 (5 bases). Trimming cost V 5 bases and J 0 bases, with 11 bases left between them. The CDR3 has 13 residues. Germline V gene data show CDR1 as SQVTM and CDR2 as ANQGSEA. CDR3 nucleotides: TGCAGCGTTAGCGGACGGAACTCCTACGAGCAGTACTTC. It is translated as CSVSGRNSYEQYF.

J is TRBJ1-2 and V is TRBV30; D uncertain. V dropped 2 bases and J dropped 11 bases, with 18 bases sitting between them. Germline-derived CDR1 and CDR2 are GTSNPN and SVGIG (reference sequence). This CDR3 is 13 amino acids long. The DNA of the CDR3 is TGTGCCTGGAGTACCCAGGTGGGTTCCAGTTACACCTTC. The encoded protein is CAWSTQVGSSYTF.

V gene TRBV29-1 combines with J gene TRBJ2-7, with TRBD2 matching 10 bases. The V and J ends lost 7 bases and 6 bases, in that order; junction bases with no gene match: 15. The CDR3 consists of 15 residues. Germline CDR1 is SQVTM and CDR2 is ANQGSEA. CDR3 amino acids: CSAYGSGRGFVEQYF. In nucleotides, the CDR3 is TGCAGCGCGTACGGAAGCGGGAGGGGGTTCGTCGAGCAGTACTTC.

The CDR3 loop is CASSRDRTGVYEQYF. In DNA, the CDR3 is TGTGCCAGCAGCCGGGACAGAACCGGGGTATACGAGCAGTACTTC. The gene calls are TRBV7-2 and TRBJ2-7; 7 nucleotides line up with TRBD1. V lost 5 bases and J lost 4; bases outside the gene matches: 11. Germline V lookup: CDR1 SGHTA, CDR2 FQGNSA. The CDR3 totals 15 residues.

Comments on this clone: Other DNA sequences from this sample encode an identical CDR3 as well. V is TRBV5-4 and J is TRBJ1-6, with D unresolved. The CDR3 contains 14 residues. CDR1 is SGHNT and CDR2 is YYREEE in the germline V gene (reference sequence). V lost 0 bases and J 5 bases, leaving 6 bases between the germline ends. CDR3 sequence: CASSLVQNNSPLHF. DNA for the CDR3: TGTGCCAGCAGCTTGGTGCAGAATAATTCACCCCTCCACTTT.

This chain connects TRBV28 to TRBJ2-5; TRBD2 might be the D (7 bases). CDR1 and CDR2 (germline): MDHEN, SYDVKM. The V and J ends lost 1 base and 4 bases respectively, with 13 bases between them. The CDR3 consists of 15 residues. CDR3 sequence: CASSLSGGAGETQYF. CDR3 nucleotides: TGTGCCAGCAGTTTATCTGGGGGGGCGGGAGAGACCCAGTACTTC.

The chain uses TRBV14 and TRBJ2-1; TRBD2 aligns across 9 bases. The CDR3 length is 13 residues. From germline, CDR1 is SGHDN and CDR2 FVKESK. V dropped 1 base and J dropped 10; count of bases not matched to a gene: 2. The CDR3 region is CASSQVRGGEQFF. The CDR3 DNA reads TGTGCCAGCAGCCAAGTGCGGGGGGGCGAGCAGTTCTTC.

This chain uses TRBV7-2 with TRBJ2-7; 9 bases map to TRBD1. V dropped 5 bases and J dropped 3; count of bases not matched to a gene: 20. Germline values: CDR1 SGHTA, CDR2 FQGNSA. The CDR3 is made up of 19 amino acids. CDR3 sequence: CASSALGQGGKLWSYEQYF. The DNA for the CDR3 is TGTGCCAGCAGCGCCTTGGGACAGGGAGGTAAATTATGGAGCTACGAGCAGTACTTC.

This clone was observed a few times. CDR3 nucleotide sequence: TGTGCCAGCTCACCGGACAGGGATGACTACGAGCAGTACTTC. Translated, it gives CASSPDRDDYEQYF. The genes are TRBV18 and TRBJ2-7, with 8 bases identical to TRBD1. The CDR3 length is 14 residues. J gave up 3 bases and V 3 bases, and 4 bases lay outside the gene matches. Looked up from germline, CDR1 is KGHSH and CDR2 is LQKENI.

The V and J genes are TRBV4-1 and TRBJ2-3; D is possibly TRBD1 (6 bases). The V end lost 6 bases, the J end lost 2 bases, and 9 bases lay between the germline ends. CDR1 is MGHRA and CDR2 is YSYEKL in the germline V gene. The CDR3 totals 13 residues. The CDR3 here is CASRQGSTDTQYF. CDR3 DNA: TGCGCCAGCAGACAGGGATCCACAGATACGCAGTATTTT.

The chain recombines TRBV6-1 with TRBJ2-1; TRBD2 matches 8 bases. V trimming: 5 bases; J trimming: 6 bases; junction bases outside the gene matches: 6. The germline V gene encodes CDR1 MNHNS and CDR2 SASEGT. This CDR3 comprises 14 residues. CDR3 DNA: TGTGCCAGCAGTTCTAGCGGGTTATCCAATGAGCAGTTCTTC. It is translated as CASSSSGLSNEQFF.

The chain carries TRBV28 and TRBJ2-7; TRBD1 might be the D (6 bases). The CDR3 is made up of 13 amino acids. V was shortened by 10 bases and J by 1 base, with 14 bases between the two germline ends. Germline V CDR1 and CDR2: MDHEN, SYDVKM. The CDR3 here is CAILSGASYEQYF. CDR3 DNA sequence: TGTGCCATCCTGTCAGGGGCTTCCTACGAGCAGTACTTC.

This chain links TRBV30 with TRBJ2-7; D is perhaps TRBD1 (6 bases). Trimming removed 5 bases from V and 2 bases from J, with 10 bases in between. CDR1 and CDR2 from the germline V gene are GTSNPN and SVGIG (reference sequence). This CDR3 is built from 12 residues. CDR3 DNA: TGTGCCTGGGGACAGACCCCCTACGAGCAGTACTTC. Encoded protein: CAWGQTPYEQYF. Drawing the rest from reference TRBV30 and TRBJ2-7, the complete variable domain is SQTIHQWPATLVQPVGSPLSLECTVEGTSNPNLYWYRQAAGRGLQLLFYSVGIGQISSEVPQNLSASRPQDRQFILSSKKLLLSDSGFYLCAWGQTPYEQYFGPGTRLTVT.

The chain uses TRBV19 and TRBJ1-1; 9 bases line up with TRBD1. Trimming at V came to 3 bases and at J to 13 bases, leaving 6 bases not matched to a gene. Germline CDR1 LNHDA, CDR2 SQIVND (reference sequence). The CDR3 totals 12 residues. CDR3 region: CASSMNRGRVFF. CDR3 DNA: TGTGCCAGTAGTATGAACAGGGGGCGGGTTTTCTTT.

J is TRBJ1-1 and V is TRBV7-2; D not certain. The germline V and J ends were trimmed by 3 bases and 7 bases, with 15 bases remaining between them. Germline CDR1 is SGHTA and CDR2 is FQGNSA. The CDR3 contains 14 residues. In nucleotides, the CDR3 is TGTGCCAGCAGCTTTTTCCAAGGAGGGAATGAAGCTTTCTTT. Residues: CASSFFQGGNEAFF.

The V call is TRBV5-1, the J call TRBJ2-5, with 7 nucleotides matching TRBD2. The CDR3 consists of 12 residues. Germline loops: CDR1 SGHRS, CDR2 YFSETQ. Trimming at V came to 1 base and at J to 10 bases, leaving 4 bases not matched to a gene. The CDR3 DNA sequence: TGCGCCAGCAGCTTGCCCCCGGGAGGCCAGTACTTC. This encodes CASSLPPGGQYF.

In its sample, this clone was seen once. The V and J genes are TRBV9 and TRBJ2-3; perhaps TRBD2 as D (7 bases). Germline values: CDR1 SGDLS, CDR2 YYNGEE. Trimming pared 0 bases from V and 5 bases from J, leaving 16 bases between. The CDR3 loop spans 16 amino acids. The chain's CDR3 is CASSVEGWGGIDTQYF. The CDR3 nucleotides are TGTGCCAGCAGCGTAGAGGGGTGGGGGGGCATAGATACGCAGTATTTT.

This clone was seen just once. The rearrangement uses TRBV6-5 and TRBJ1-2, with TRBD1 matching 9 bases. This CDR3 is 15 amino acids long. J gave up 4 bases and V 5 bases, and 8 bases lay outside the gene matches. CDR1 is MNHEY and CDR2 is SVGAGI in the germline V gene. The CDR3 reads CASSPRDRVSYGYTF. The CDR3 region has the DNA TGTGCCAGCAGTCCCCGGGACAGGGTCTCCTATGGCTACACCTTC.

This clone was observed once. CDR3 DNA: TGTGCCAGCAGCCAAGATAGACTAGCGGACACAGATACGCAGTATTTT. It codes for CASSQDRLADTDTQYF. This sequence joins TRBV4-2 and TRBJ2-3, with TRBD2 matching 9 bases. J lost 2 bases, V lost 0 bases, and 3 bases had no gene match. The CDR3 sequence is 16 residues long. CDR1 and CDR2 (germline): LGHNA, YNFKEQ.

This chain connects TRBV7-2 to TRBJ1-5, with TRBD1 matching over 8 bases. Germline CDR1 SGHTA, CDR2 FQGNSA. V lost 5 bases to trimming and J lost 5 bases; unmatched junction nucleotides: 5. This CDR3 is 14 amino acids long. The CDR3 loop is CASSITGGYQPQHF. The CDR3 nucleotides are TGTGCCAGCAGCATCACAGGGGGTTATCAGCCCCAGCATTTT.

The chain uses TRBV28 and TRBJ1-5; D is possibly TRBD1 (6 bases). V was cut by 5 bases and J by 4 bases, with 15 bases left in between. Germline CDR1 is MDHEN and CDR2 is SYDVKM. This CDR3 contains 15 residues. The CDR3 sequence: CASSVRTGFNQPQHF. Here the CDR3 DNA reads TGTGCCAGCAGTGTCCGCACAGGGTTTAATCAGCCCCAGCATTTT. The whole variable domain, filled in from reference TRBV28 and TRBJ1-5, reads DVKVTQSSRYLVKRTGEKVFLECVQDMDHENMFWYRQDPGLGLRLIYFSYDVKMKEKGDIPEGYSVSREKKERFSLILESASTNQTSMYLCASSVRTGFNQPQHFGDGTRLSIL.

This chain's CDR3 is CASSLGDRTVNALHF. In DNA, the CDR3 is TGTGCCAGCAGTTTGGGGGACAGGACCGTTAACGCCCTCCACTTT. The chain links TRBV28 to TRBJ1-6; the match to TRBD1 covers 8 bases. The germline V gene has CDR1 MDHEN and CDR2 SYDVKM. The ends lost 3 bases at V and 14 bases at J; junction bases unmatched: 12. The CDR3 is made up of 15 amino acids.

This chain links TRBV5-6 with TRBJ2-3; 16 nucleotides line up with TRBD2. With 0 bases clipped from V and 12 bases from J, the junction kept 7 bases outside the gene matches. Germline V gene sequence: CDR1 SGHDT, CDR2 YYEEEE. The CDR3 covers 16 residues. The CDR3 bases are TGTGCCAGCAGCTTGGCCAAGGGACTAGCGGGAGGGCAACAGTATTTT. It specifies CASSLAKGLAGGQQYF.